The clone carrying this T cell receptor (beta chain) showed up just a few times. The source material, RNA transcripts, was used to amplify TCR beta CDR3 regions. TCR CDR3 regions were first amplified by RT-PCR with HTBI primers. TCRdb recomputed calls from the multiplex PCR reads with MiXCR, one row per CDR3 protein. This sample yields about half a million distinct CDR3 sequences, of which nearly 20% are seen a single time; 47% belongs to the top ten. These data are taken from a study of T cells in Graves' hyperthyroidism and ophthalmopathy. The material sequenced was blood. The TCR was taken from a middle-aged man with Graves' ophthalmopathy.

In DNA form, the CDR3 reads TGTGCCAGCAGTCTCCCCCCTTCCCCCCTCCACTTT. Translated, it gives CASSLPPSPLHF. The chain combines TRBV12-3 or TRBV12-4 with TRBJ1-6; no definite D call. V was pared by 5 bases and J by 13 bases, with 12 bases between. The CDR3 is 12 residues long.